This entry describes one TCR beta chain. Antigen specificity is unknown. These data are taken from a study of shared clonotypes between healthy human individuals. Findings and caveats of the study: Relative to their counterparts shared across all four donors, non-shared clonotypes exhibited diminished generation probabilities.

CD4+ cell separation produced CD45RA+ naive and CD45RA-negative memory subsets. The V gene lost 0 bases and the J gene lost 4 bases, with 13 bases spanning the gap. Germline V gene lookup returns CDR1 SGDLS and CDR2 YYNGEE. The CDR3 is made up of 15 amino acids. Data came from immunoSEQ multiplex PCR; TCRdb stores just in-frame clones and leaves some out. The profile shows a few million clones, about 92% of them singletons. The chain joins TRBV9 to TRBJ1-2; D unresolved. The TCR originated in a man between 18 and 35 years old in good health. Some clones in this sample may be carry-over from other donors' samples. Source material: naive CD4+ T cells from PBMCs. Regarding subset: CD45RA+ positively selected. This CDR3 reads CASSVGEGMSYGYTF. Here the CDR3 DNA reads TGTGCCAGCAGCGTAGGTGAGGGAATGAGCTATGGCTACACCTTC. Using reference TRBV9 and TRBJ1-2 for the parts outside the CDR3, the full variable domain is DSGVTQTPKHLITATGQRVTLRCSPRSGDLSVYWYQQSLDQGLQFLIQYYNGEERAKGNILERFSAQQFPDLHSELNLSSLELGDSALYFCASSVGEGMSYGYTFGSGTRLTVV.